The 29 T cell receptor beta chains reported below all come from one sample, sequenced in a study of blood T cell repertoires in COVID-19. Clones were read by immunoSEQ multiplex PCR, and TCRdb kept only the in-frame ones, dropping some. The profile shows 45,000 to 65,000 clones, less than 90% of them singletons. The sequenced material came from peripheral blood. All receptors come from an elderly woman with acute or convalescent COVID-19.

CDR3 in amino acids: CASSPYGQGGYTF. CDR3 nucleotide sequence: TGTGCCAGCAGTCCCTACGGGCAGGGTGGCTACACCTTC. J is TRBJ1-2 and V is TRBV12-3 or TRBV12-4; a weak D match, TRBD1 (5 bases). The CDR3 is made up of 13 amino acids. V lost 5 bases and J lost 7, with 14 bases in between.

This chain connects TRBV5-1 to TRBJ2-3; TRBD1 aligns across 7 bases. V was clipped by 4 bases and J by 8 bases; unmatched bases: 13. The V gene's germline CDR1 is SGHRS and CDR2 YFSETQ. The CDR3 covers 15 residues. This chain's CDR3 is CASSLNTGDAGTQYF. The CDR3, as DNA: TGCGCCAGCAGCCTGAACACAGGGGATGCCGGTACGCAGTATTTT.

The CDR3 DNA reads as TGTGCCAGCAGCTTAGCATCCGACAGGACCTATGGCTACACCTTC. Translating gives CASSLASDRTYGYTF. This chain links TRBV7-2 with TRBJ1-2; D might be TRBD1 (6 bases). Germline-derived CDR1 and CDR2 are SGHTA and FQGNSA. This CDR3 is built from 15 residues. The ends were cut back, 0 bases at V and 4 bases at J, with 12 bases in the middle.

V and J are TRBV5-1 and TRBJ1-6, with TRBD1 matching over 11 bases. This CDR3 is built from 15 residues. V was pared by 3 bases and J by 6 bases, with 2 bases of the junction left unmatched. Looked up from germline, CDR1 is SGHRS and CDR2 is YFSETQ. The CDR3 DNA is TGCGCCAGCAGCTGGGGACAGGGGGGTAATTCACCCCTCCACTTT. Encoded protein: CASSWGQGGNSPLHF.

V usage is TRBV9 and J usage is TRBJ1-1; TRBD1 agrees at 8 bases. The germline gives CDR1 SGDLS, CDR2 YYNGEE. This CDR3 is 16 amino acids long. The ends lost 4 bases at V and 1 base at J; junction bases unmatched: 9. The CDR3 loop is CASSKGVDRANTEAFF. The CDR3 region has the DNA TGTGCCAGCAGCAAGGGTGTGGACAGGGCGAACACTGAAGCTTTCTTT.

This clone appeared once. This chain joins TRBV3-1 (or the pseudogene TRBV3-2) and TRBJ2-1; 9 nucleotides agree with TRBD2. Looked up from germline, CDR1 is LGHDT and CDR2 is YNNKEL (reference sequence). This CDR3 has 15 amino acids. Trimming at V came to 4 bases and at J to 6 bases, leaving 7 bases not matched to a gene. In nucleotides, the CDR3 is TGTGCCAGCAGCCCCAAAGCGGGGGGCAGCAATGAGCAGTTCTTC. Translated, it gives CASSPKAGGSNEQFF.

V and J are TRBV18 and TRBJ1-2, with 8 bases lining up with TRBD1. Germline V lookup: CDR1 KGHSH, CDR2 LQKENI. The CDR3 contains 14 residues. Trimming took 6 bases from V and 4 from J; bases not matched to a gene: 7. The CDR3 DNA sequence: TGTGCCAGCTCGCGGACAGGGCGGGGCTATGGCTACACCTTC. Translating gives CASSRTGRGYGYTF.

This clone was counted a single time. The DNA of the CDR3 is TGCAGCGTTGTAGTACCCCCCGAGACCCAGTACTTC. Protein product: CSVVVPPETQYF. The rearrangement joins TRBV29-1 to TRBJ2-5; D is undetermined. The CDR3 contains 12 residues. CDR1 and CDR2 (germline): SQVTM, ANQGSEA. Trimming removed 4 bases at V and 5 bases at J, with 11 bases between.

The rearrangement uses TRBV5-6 and TRBJ1-1, with no clear D. This CDR3 comprises 14 residues. Trimming left V 1 base short and J 9 bases short, with 16 bases between. From germline, CDR1 is SGHDT and CDR2 YYEEEE. This CDR3 is CASSLYQVIHQAFF. In nucleotides, the CDR3 is TGTGCCAGCAGCTTGTACCAGGTCATACACCAAGCTTTCTTT.

This chain links TRBV30 with TRBJ2-7; D gene ambiguous. V was shortened by 2 bases and J by 0 bases, with 8 bases between the two germline ends. The CDR3 runs 13 residues. Germline CDR1 is GTSNPN and CDR2 is SVGIG (reference sequence). CDR3 region: CAWSQFSSYEQYF. The CDR3 nucleotides read TGTGCCTGGAGTCAGTTCAGCTCCTACGAGCAGTACTTC. Based on the CDR3 plus reference TRBV30 and TRBJ2-7, the full variable domain is SQTIHQWPATLVQPVGSPLSLECTVEGTSNPNLYWYRQAAGRGLQLLFYSVGIGQISSEVPQNLSASRPQDRQFILSSKKLLLSDSGFYLCAWSQFSSYEQYFGPGTRLTVT.

The J gene is TRBJ2-5, the V gene TRBV24-1; TRBD1 is a possible D gene (6 bases). CDR3 length: 15 residues. Between the trimmed V and J ends, which lost 6 bases and 4 bases, there was a span of 17 bases. Germline values: CDR1 KGHDR, CDR2 SFDVKD. The CDR3 DNA reads as TGTGCCACCAGTACCTTCATACAGGGTCGAGAGACCCAGTACTTC. Translation: CATSTFIQGRETQYF.

This clone has a handful of counts. The chain couples TRBV29-1 to TRBJ2-2; D gene uncertain. From germline, CDR1 is SQVTM and CDR2 ANQGSEA. This CDR3 comprises 11 residues. The CDR3: CSAIIDGELFF. As DNA, the CDR3 is TGCAGTGCTATTATTGACGGGGAGCTGTTTTTT.

In this sample, this clone turned up once. V and J are TRBV5-4 and TRBJ2-3, with 8 bases that match TRBD2. Losses at the gene ends were 2 bases for V and 4 bases for J; bases not matched to a gene: 3. This CDR3 is 14 amino acids long. Germline V gives CDR1 SGHNT, CDR2 YYREEE (reference sequence). CDR3 residues: CASSFAGGSDTQYF. CDR3 coding DNA: TGTGCCAGCAGCTTTGCGGGGGGCTCAGATACGCAGTATTTT.

The chain combines TRBV5-1 with TRBJ2-4; TRBD1 matches at 8 bases. Germline lookup yields CDR1 SGHRS and CDR2 YFSETQ. Trimming at V came to 4 bases and at J to 0 bases, leaving 6 bases not matched to a gene. The CDR3 has 16 residues. The CDR3: CASSPRQGLAKNIQYF. The CDR3 region has the DNA TGCGCCAGCAGCCCGCGACAGGGGCTAGCCAAAAACATTCAGTACTTC. Using reference TRBV5-1 and TRBJ2-4 for the parts outside the CDR3, the full variable domain is KAGVTQTPRYLIKTRGQQVTLSCSPISGHRSVSWYQQTPGQGLQFLFEYFSETQRNKGNFPGRFSGRQFSNSRSEMNVSTLELGDSALYLCASSPRQGLAKNIQYFGAGTRLSVL.

This clone was recorded only once. The chain links TRBV7-3 to TRBJ1-1; TRBD1 agrees at 7 bases. V was pared by 2 bases and J by 1 base, with 1 base of the junction left unmatched. CDR1 SGHTA and CDR2 FQGTGA come from the germline V gene. The CDR3 has 14 residues. The CDR3 sequence is CASSLEGANTEAFF. The DNA for the CDR3 is TGTGCCAGCAGCTTAGAGGGGGCGAACACTGAAGCTTTCTTT.

This clone came up once. V and J are TRBV5-1 and TRBJ2-6, with D unresolved. The CDR3 is made up of 16 amino acids. Germline CDR1 SGHRS, CDR2 YFSETQ. The V and J ends lost 0 bases and 0 bases respectively, with 7 bases between them. The DNA of the CDR3 is TGCGCCAGCAGCTTGGACAGAAGCTCTGGGGCCAACGTCCTGACTTTC. The encoded protein is CASSLDRSSGANVLTF.

The V call is TRBV11-2, the J call TRBJ2-7; D may be TRBD2 (5 bases). Per germline, CDR1 SGHAT and CDR2 FQNNGV. This CDR3 has 14 amino acids. Trimming removed 0 bases from V and 3 bases from J, with 9 bases in between. The CDR3 here is CASSLDGEFYEQYF. For the CDR3, the DNA is TGTGCCAGCAGCTTAGACGGGGAGTTCTACGAGCAGTACTTC. Full variable domain (missing parts from reference TRBV11-2 and TRBJ2-7): EAGVAQSPRYKIIEKRQSVAFWCNPISGHATLYWYQQILGQGPKLLIQFQNNGVVDDSQLPKDRFSAERLKGVDSTLKIQPAKLEDSAVYLCASSLDGEFYEQYFGPGTRLTVT.

This clone was detected only a few times. The CDR3 DNA reads TGTGCCAGCAGTGAATCAAACAGGGGTTGGGATGAGACCCAGTACTTC. Protein: CASSESNRGWDETQYF. The gene calls are TRBV25-1 and TRBJ2-5; 7 nucleotides line up with TRBD1. The CDR3 is made up of 16 amino acids. The germline V gene encodes CDR1 MGHDK and CDR2 SYGVNS. Germline trimming cut 1 base from V and 5 bases from J; bases unmatched to any gene: 10. Based on the CDR3 plus reference TRBV25-1 and TRBJ2-5, the full variable domain is EADIYQTPRYLVIGTGKKITLECSQTMGHDKMYWYQQDPGMELHLIHYSYGVNSTEKGDLSSESTVSRIRTEHFPLTLESARPSHTSQYLCASSESNRGWDETQYFGPGTRLLVL.

This clone has only one observation. The chain combines TRBV5-5 with TRBJ2-3; D may be TRBD2 (5 bases). CDR3 length: 13 amino acids. Trimming pared 0 bases from V and 6 bases from J, leaving 8 bases between. The germline gives CDR1 SGHKS, CDR2 YYEKEE (reference sequence). CDR3 sequence reads: CASSLASSDTQYF. CDR3 in DNA: TGTGCCAGCAGCTTGGCGTCTAGCGATACGCAGTATTTT.

Turning to this clone: One end of the junction is discordant with germline, which a read error may explain. CDR3 region: CASRPISGQHCDF. Here the CDR3 DNA reads TGTGCCAGCAGGCCAATCTCGGGACAGCACTGCGACTTC. The chain has TRBV12-3 or TRBV12-4 and TRBJ1-2; the match to TRBD1 covers 7 bases. The CDR3 consists of 13 residues.

This sequence joins TRBV6-1 and TRBJ1-6; D is undetermined. The CDR3 is made up of 16 amino acids. Trimming removed 3 bases from V and 0 bases from J, with 9 bases in between. Germline V gives CDR1 MNHNS, CDR2 SASEGT. The CDR3 DNA is TGTGCCAGCAGTGATTACGGAGCCTCCTATAATTCACCCCTCCACTTT. This gives the protein CASSDYGASYNSPLHF.

The chain recombines TRBV15 with TRBJ1-2; 7 bases map to TRBD1. This CDR3 is 14 amino acids long. Germline CDR1 LNHNV, CDR2 YYDKDF (reference sequence). V gave up 1 base and J gave up 7 bases; unmatched junction bases: 6. CDR3 protein: CATSRGKQGIGYTF. CDR3 bases: TGTGCCACCAGCAGAGGGAAACAGGGGATTGGCTACACCTTC.

This chain joins TRBV6-1 and TRBJ2-1, with 8 bases lining up with TRBD2. Germline lookup yields CDR1 MNHNS and CDR2 SASEGT. The CDR3 length is 15 residues. J lost 5 bases, V lost 2 bases, and 5 bases had no gene match. The CDR3 protein is CASSEHSGANNEQFF. Written as DNA, the CDR3 is TGTGCCAGCAGTGAACATAGCGGGGCAAACAATGAGCAGTTCTTC.

V is TRBV7-9 and J is TRBJ2-2; possibly TRBD2 for D (5 bases). Germline assignment: CDR1 SEHNR and CDR2 FQNEAQ (reference sequence). Trimming cost V 5 bases and J 4 bases, with 11 bases left between them. This CDR3 contains 14 residues. The CDR3 region is CASSPLSGTGELFF. The CDR3 DNA follows: TGTGCCAGCAGCCCTCTAAGCGGCACCGGGGAGCTGTTTTTT.

The chain links TRBV2 to TRBJ2-5, with 13 positions matching TRBD2. The CDR3 covers 14 residues. V was pared by 3 bases and J by 5 bases, with 0 bases of the junction left unmatched. CDR1 and CDR2 from the germline V gene are SNHLY and FYNNEI. CDR3 region: CASSETSGGETQYF. The CDR3 DNA reads as TGTGCCAGCAGTGAGACTAGCGGGGGGGAGACCCAGTACTTC. Filled out from reference TRBV2 and TRBJ2-5, the complete variable domain reads EPEVTQTPSHQVTQMGQEVILRCVPISNHLYFYWYRQILGQKVEFLVSFYNNEISEKSEIFDDQFSVERPDGSNFTLKIRSTKLEDSAMYFCASSETSGGETQYFGPGTRLLVL.

The rearrangement joins TRBV2 to TRBJ2-5, with D maybe TRBD1 (6 bases). CDR3 size: 15 residues. CDR1 is SNHLY and CDR2 is FYNNEI in the germline V gene. Trimming shortened V by 5 bases and J by 1 base, and 14 bases separated the two germline ends. The CDR3 region has the DNA TGTGCCAGCAGTAAAACAGGGAATTTCCAAGAGACCCAGTACTTC. This codes for CASSKTGNFQETQYF.

CDR3: CASSLLAGRDNEQFF. CDR3 nucleotide sequence: TGTGCCAGCAGTTTATTGGCAGGAAGAGACAATGAGCAGTTCTTC. V usage is TRBV27 and J usage is TRBJ2-1, with no clear D. V was trimmed by 1 base and J by 5 bases, leaving 12 bases between them. The CDR3 covers 15 residues. Germline V gene lookup returns CDR1 MNHEY and CDR2 SMNVEV (reference sequence).

This clone has only one observation. This chain joins TRBV11-2 and TRBJ2-5, with 10 positions matching TRBD2. With V trimmed by 0 bases and J by 7 bases, 11 bases remained unmatched. CDR3 size: 17 residues. Germline CDR1 is SGHAT and CDR2 is FQNNGV. The DNA of the CDR3 is TGTGCCAGCAGCTTAGAAATCAGCGGGGGGGCCGTGGGGACCCAGTACTTC. This translates into CASSLEISGGAVGTQYF.

The V gene is TRBV6-5, the J gene TRBJ1-2; 8 bases agree with TRBD1. The CDR3 covers 14 residues. V shed 6 bases and J 5 bases; nucleotides not matched to a gene: 8. Germline values: CDR1 MNHEY, CDR2 SVGAGI. CDR3 protein: CASSQRTGKYGYTF. The CDR3, as DNA: TGTGCCAGCAGCCAAAGGACAGGGAAGTATGGCTACACCTTC.